The rows below give T cell receptor beta chains drawn from one sample of a study of radiotherapy plus CTLA-4 blockade in lung cancer. TCRdb keeps only in-frame clones here, not all; method: immunoSEQ multiplex PCR. The sample includes about 46,000 clones, about 85% of them seen just once. The sequencing used peripheral blood, collected from a patient treated with radiotherapy plus ipilimumab. The receptors here all came from a human donor with non-small cell lung cancer who had a complete response to radiotherapy plus ipilimumab. The CDR3 runs from the conserved cysteine through the conserved F or W. A D gene is named only where the DNA matches it firmly. Expanded clones get a size class; other rows say once, few or many, or leave the size out.

>TRBV9|TRBJ2-2|.|.
TGTGCCAGCAGCGTAGACGGGATCAACACCGGGGAGCTGTTTTTT
CASSVDGINTGELFF
>TRBV30|TRBJ2-1|.|.
TGTGCCTGGAGTGTACTTCGGGACTTTCGTTACAATGAGCAGTTCTTC
CAWSVLRDFRYNEQFF
>TRBV4-1|TRBJ2-7|few|.
TGCGCCAGCAGCCAAGGGTTAATCCGGGGCTCCTACGAGCAGTACTTC
CASSQGLIRGSYEQYF
>TRBV6-5|TRBJ1-5|.|.
TGTGCCAGCAGTTATGGGGGGGGGAATCAGCCCCAGCATTTT
CASSYGGGNQPQHF
>TRBV5-4|TRBJ1-2|.|.
TGTGCCAGCAGCTTCGTAGAGGGACTCGGTGGCTACACCTTC
CASSFVEGLGGYTF
>TRBV4-1|TRBJ2-5|.|.
TGCGCCAGCAGCCAAGATTCGAGGGAGACCCAGTACTTC
CASSQDSRETQYF
>TRBV5-6|TRBJ2-1|.|TRBD1
TGTGCCAGCAGCTTGGGGGGACAGGGGGCGACGGGGTTCTTC
CASSLGGQGATGFF
>TRBV15|TRBJ1-2|few|.
TGTGCCACCAGCAGAGATCAGGTCGGCACCGGCTACACCTTC
CATSRDQVGTGYTF
>TRBV10-3|TRBJ2-1|.|.
TGTGCCATCGCCCGGCCGGCGGGAAACTTTTATGAGCAGTTCTTC
CAIARPAGNFYEQFF
>TRBV7-6|TRBJ2-2|.|.
TGTGCCAGCAGCTTGGGCAGTCATACCGGGGAGCTGTTTTTT
CASSLGSHTGELFF